The present TCR beta chain was sequenced within a study of blood T cells in healthy people across ages. PBMCs, at least 6.5 million per sample, were isolated. Then a second PCR, running about 7 to 11 cycles, was carried out with a sample-barcoded 5' primer and a J-beta primer mix. Researchers report that each sample yielded at least 3 million CDR3-containing paired-end reads. TCRdb reprocessed the 5' RACE reads with MiXCR, giving one entry per CDR3 protein. Of hundreds of thousands of distinct CDR3 sequences listed, about 30% were seen once; the top ten hold more than 15%. General study results and limits: In older individuals, TCR beta diversity per million T cells was lower, falling roughly linearly with age. Researchers said unsorted PBMCs prevented a conclusive naive versus antigen-experienced comparison.

Ten or more counts support this clonotype. The antigen is undetermined. The CDR3 covers 14 residues. Sequencing was done on a sample of blood. This clonotype originated in an elderly woman in good health. V and J are TRBV21-1 and TRBJ2-5; no check of the table's D call, TRBD1, against the DNA was made. TRBV21-1 has pseudogene status. Written as DNA, the CDR3 is TGTGCCAGCAGGGCGGGGACAACAAGGGGGACCCAGTACTTC. Translating it yields CASRAGTTRGTQYF.